The present entry profiles one T cell receptor beta chain with its context. Its binding antigen is unknown. Base qualities are missing; no much larger clone stands one base away. The data were taken from a study of Ad26.COV2.S vaccination and SARS-CoV-2 variants (dated by TCRdb to the early 2020s). At the level of the whole study: Vaccine-arm donors came from COV1001, a multicentre, randomized, double-blind, placebo-controlled phase I-IIa trial of Ad26.COV2.S in healthy adults. Ad26.COV2.S was given intramuscularly at 5x10^10 or 1x10^11 viral particles, as a single shot or as two shots 56 days apart. TCRbeta repertoire sequencing served as the tool for gauging how specific and how broad the SARS-CoV-2-reactive T cell receptors were following Ad26.COV2.S vaccination. The TCR-sequenced set comprised around 30 samples: approximately 19 Ad26.COV2.S vaccine recipients, 5 placebo recipients and 8 SARS-CoV-2 convalescent individuals. Participants in the trial were split at random into five groups of five each, receiving low-dose or high-dose Ad26.COV2.S once or twice, or else placebo on both occasions. Blinding of investigators to trial group allocation was maintained during experiments and outcome assessment. Results and caveats for the whole study, not just this receptor: The study lacked the statistical power to compare responses across vaccine doses or regimens. Higher spike-specific TCR breadth was observed in Ad26.COV2.S recipients than in placebo recipients (P = 0.0014). After vaccination, substantial breadth of spike-specific CD8+ and CD4+ T cell responses was reported. Comparable non-spike TCR breadth was observed between vaccine and placebo recipients, consistent with only spike being contained in the vaccine. According to the authors, total T cell responses may have been underestimated by the TCR breadth and depth analyses.

The cysteine opens and the phenylalanine closes a CDR3 of 14 amino acids. Only CDR3 DNA remains: 42 bases, in frame from the first base. V drops 2 bases and J drops 2 bases, leaving 10 bases in between. The germline V gene encodes CDR1 GTSNPN and CDR2 SVGIG (reference sequence). The treatment or condition tag for this specimen amounts to: roughly 19 received Ad26.COV2.S at low or high dose, single or two shots; 5 received placebo; per-sample allocation not given. For vaccine and placebo recipients, the sequenced repertoires came from samples collected on day 63 after the first injection. Between 29 July and 7 August 2020, Cohort 1b enrolled fewer than 30 adults aged 18-55 years at one site in Boston, USA. Ad26.COV2.S was a replication-incompetent adenovirus type 26 vector expressing a prefusion-stabilized SARS-CoV-2 spike protein from the original Wuhan strain. The immunoSEQ Assay was the method used to sequence TCRbeta CDR3 regions. After extraction, genomic DNA underwent amplification by bias-controlled multiplex PCR, followed by high-throughput sequencing. Concerning the study's data processing: To quantify the absolute abundance of each unique TCRbeta CDR3 region, sequences were collapsed and filtered. Usable DNA was measured by amplifying reference genes present in all nucleated cells, and TCRbeta template counts were normalized to that usable DNA to estimate T cell fraction. Repertoire TCRs were annotated as SARS-CoV-2-specific by exact matching of V gene, CDR3 amino acid sequence and J gene to a known reactive TCR set. The reference SARS-CoV-2 TCR set came from MIRA and was filtered for enrichment in COVID-19-positive ImmuneCODE repertoires, removing public or cross-reactive TCRs. Using the MIRA antigens, annotated TCRs were further analysed by specific ORF or by position within an ORF. Breadth was defined as annotated unique rearrangements over total unique productive rearrangements; depth was the summed frequency of those rearrangements. Two-sided Wilcoxon rank-sum tests were applied when comparing TCR breadth between groups. TCRdb limited this immuneACCESS table to in-frame rearrangements with V and J called. A share of clones is missing; checked studies link under half to unresolved V genes, and the rest is unexplained. V and J calls plus clone size are reproduced from that table; the DNA served to infer D and trimming. For this sample the table gives some 350,000 clones, of which roughly 90% were detected only once. Around 5.5% of the sample comes from the top ten.

The V and J genes are TRBV30 and TRBJ1-3; the D gene cannot be resolved reliably. The sequence came from a person aged 18-65 years who received the Ad26.COV2.S COVID-19 vaccine or a placebo. The sample in question was peripheral blood, obtained in a trial of Ad26.COV2.S vaccine versus placebo. The CDR3 region has the sequence CAWSSGTAGNTIYF. The nucleotide sequence reads as follows: TGTGCCTGGAGTAGCGGTACTGCTGGAAACACCATATATTTT.